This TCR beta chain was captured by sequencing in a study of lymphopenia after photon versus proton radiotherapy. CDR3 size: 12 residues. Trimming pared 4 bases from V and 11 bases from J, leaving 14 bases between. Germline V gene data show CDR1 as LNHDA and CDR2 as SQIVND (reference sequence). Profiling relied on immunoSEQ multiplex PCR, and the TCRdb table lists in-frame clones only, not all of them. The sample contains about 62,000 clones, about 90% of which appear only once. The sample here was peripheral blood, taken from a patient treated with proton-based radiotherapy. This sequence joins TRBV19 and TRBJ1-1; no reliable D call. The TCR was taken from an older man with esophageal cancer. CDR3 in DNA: TGTGCCAGTAGTAACACTGGCGGGTACGCTTTCTTT. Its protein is CASSNTGGYAFF.